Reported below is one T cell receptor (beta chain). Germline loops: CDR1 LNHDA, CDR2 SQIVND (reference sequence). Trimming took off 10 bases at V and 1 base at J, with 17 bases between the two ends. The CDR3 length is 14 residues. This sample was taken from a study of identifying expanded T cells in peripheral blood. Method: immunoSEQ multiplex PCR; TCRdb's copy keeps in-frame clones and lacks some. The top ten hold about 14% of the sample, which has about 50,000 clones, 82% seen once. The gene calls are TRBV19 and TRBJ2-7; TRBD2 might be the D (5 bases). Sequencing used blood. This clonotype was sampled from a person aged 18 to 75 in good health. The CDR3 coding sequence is TGTGCCACTCGGGAACTAGGTGGGTCCTACGAGCAGTACTTC. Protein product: CATRELGGSYEQYF.